This T cell receptor (beta chain) was captured in a study of blood T cell repertoires in COVID-19. About the study: COVID-19 samples, acute and convalescent, were from the United States, Italy and Spain. PBMCs, B-cell-depleted T cells, or T cells were the source of the cDNA or gDNA that made up the material.

The authors' processing: How many nucleated cells were present was estimated from reference gene primer amplification. The data were produced by immunoSEQ multiplex PCR, yet TCRdb's version contains in-frame clones alone and is incomplete. The V and J calls and the clone size are those of that table, but D and trimming were determined from the DNA. The table has about 33,000 clones, roughly nine tenths seen once. This CDR3 has 14 amino acids. CDR1 and CDR2 (germline): SEHNR, FQNEAQ (reference sequence). The ends were cut back, 5 bases at V and 2 bases at J, with 13 bases in the middle. The receptor comes from a human donor with active COVID-19. The donor label of this sample is uncertain. Sequencing was carried out using peripheral blood. The chain links TRBV7-9 to TRBJ2-7, with a possible D match to TRBD1 (6 bases). CDR3 amino acids: CASSVDRLTYEQYF. The CDR3 DNA is TGTGCCAGCAGCGTCGACAGGCTTACCTACGAGCAGTACTTC.